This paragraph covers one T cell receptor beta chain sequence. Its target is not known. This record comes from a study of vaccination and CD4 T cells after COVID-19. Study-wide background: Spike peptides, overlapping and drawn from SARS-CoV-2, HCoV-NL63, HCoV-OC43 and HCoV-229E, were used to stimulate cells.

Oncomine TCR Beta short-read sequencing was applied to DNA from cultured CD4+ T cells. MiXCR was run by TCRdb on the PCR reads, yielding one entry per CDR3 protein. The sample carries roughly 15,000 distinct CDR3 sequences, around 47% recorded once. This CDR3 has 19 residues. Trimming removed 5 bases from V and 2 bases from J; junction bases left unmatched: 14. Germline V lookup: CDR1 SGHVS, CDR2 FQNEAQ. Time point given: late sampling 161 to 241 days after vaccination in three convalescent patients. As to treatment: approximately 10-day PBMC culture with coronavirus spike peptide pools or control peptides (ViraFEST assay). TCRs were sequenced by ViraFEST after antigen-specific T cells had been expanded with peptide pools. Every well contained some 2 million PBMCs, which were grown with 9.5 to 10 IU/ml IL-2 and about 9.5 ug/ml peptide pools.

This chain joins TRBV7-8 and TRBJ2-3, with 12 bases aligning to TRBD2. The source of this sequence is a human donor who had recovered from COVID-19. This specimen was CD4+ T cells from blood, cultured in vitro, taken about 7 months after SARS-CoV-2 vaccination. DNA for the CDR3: TGTGCCAGCAGCCCTTTTCCTAGCGGGGGGGCCCCACCCACAGATACGCAGTATTTT. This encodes CASSPFPSGGAPPTDTQYF.